Below, 30 T cell receptor beta chains from the same sample are listed, as sequenced in a study of blood T cell repertoires in COVID-19. Only in-frame clones appear in the TCRdb table, and some are missing; sequencing was by immunoSEQ multiplex PCR. The sample lists about 53,000 clones, approximately 81% occurring once. The sample was peripheral blood. The source is a woman older than 75 with COVID-19, enrolled during active disease.

This clone was seen more than once but under ten times. The V call is TRBV9, the J call TRBJ2-5; maybe TRBD2 (6 bases). The germline gives CDR1 SGDLS, CDR2 YYNGEE. CDR3 length: 15 amino acids. Trimming cost V 4 bases and J 6 bases, with 19 bases left between them. The chain's CDR3 is CASSSTGTPAQTQYF. The CDR3 bases are TGTGCCAGCAGCTCGACCGGGACTCCCGCACAGACCCAGTACTTC. Combining the CDR3 with reference TRBV9 and TRBJ2-5 gives the whole variable domain DSGVTQTPKHLITATGQRVTLRCSPRSGDLSVYWYQQSLDQGLQFLIQYYNGEERAKGNILERFSAQQFPDLHSELNLSSLELGDSALYFCASSSTGTPAQTQYFGPGTRLLVL.

The chain is built from TRBV7-8 and TRBJ2-2; no clear D. Trimming pared 0 bases from V and 0 bases from J, leaving 5 bases between. The length of the CDR3 is 15 residues. Germline CDR1 and CDR2: SGHVS and FQNEAQ. DNA of the CDR3: TGTGCCAGCAGCTTAGCCCTCTCGAACACCGGGGAGCTGTTTTTT. This translates into CASSLALSNTGELFF.

This clone was counted at least ten times. The genes are TRBV15 and TRBJ2-7; D might be TRBD2 (6 bases). Trimming removed 0 bases from V and 0 bases from J, with 9 bases in between. The CDR3 length is 15 residues. Germline V gives CDR1 LNHNV, CDR2 YYDKDF (reference sequence). The DNA for the CDR3 is TGTGCCACCAGCAGAGAGGCGGGAAGCTCCTACGAGCAGTACTTC. Protein sequence: CATSREAGSSYEQYF.

The chain has TRBV5-5 and TRBJ1-2, with D perhaps TRBD1 (5 bases). The CDR3 is made up of 15 amino acids. Germline loops: CDR1 SGHKS, CDR2 YYEKEE (reference sequence). V was shortened by 2 bases and J by 3 bases, with 14 bases between the two germline ends. The CDR3 sequence is CASSFQGPSHYGYTF. CDR3 nucleotide sequence: TGTGCCAGCAGCTTTCAGGGTCCCTCCCACTATGGCTACACCTTC. The variable domain in full, completed from reference TRBV5-5 and TRBJ1-2, reads DAGVTQSPTHLIKTRGQQVTLRCSPISGHKSVSWYQQVLGQGPQFIFQYYEKEERGRGNFPDRFSARQFPNYSSELNVNALLLGDSALYLCASSFQGPSHYGYTFGSGTRLTVV.

The rearrangement links TRBV5-4 to TRBJ1-2; possibly TRBD1 for D (6 bases). Between the trimmed V and J ends, which lost 4 bases and 2 bases, there was a span of 15 bases. The CDR3 has 15 residues. Germline CDR1 SGHNT, CDR2 YYREEE (reference sequence). The CDR3 loop reads CASSLPFQGNYGYTF. CDR3 DNA sequence: TGTGCCAGCAGCCTCCCCTTCCAGGGGAACTATGGCTACACCTTC.

The chain recombines TRBV11-2 with TRBJ2-7; tentatively, D is TRBD1 (5 bases). The CDR3 length is 15 residues. V shed 1 base and J shed 3 bases, with 13 bases lying between them. The germline V gene encodes CDR1 SGHAT and CDR2 FQNNGV. This CDR3 is CASSLGAGKNYEQYF. The CDR3 DNA is TGTGCCAGCAGCTTAGGGGCAGGGAAGAACTACGAGCAGTACTTC.

J is TRBJ2-2 and V is TRBV7-2, with 8 positions matching TRBD2. The CDR3 covers 16 residues. CDR1 is SGHTA and CDR2 is FQGNSA in the germline V gene. J gave up 0 bases and V 6 bases, and 6 bases lay outside the gene matches. The CDR3 loop reads CASRQAGVANTGELFF. The CDR3 DNA is TGTGCCAGCAGACAAGCGGGAGTCGCGAACACCGGGGAGCTGTTTTTT.

The chain uses TRBV7-9 and TRBJ2-7; 10 nucleotides align to TRBD2. This CDR3 is 17 amino acids long. The ends lost 1 base at V and 3 bases at J; junction bases unmatched: 9. Germline-derived CDR1 and CDR2 are SEHNR and FQNEAQ (reference sequence). Here the CDR3 reads CASSLVSSSGGDYEQYF. The CDR3 DNA reads as TGTGCCAGCAGCTTAGTATCCTCTAGCGGGGGAGACTACGAGCAGTACTTC.

This clone is deemed medium-sized. The chain couples TRBV6-5 to TRBJ2-2, with D unresolved. The length of the CDR3 is 13 residues. Germline V CDR1 and CDR2: MNHEY, SVGAGI. V lost 6 bases, J lost 1 base, and 6 bases lay in between. For the CDR3, the DNA is TGTGCCAGCAGCCAGGTGAACACCGGGGAGCTGTTTTTT. It encodes CASSQVNTGELFF.

The chain combines TRBV20-1 with TRBJ2-6, with TRBD1 matching 7 bases. The germline V gene has CDR1 DFQATT and CDR2 SNEGSKA (reference sequence). V lost 3 bases, J lost 0 bases, and 8 bases stayed unmatched. There are 17 residues in the CDR3. The chain's CDR3 is CSASTGDSSSGANVLTF. CDR3 sequence (DNA): TGCAGTGCTAGTACAGGGGATTCTAGCTCTGGGGCCAACGTCCTGACTTTC.

This chain uses TRBV4-1 with TRBJ1-1; 7 bases are shared with TRBD1. The trim removed 1 base at V and 3 bases at J, leaving 5 bases unmatched. Germline V gene sequence: CDR1 MGHRA, CDR2 YSYEKL. CDR3 length equals 15 residues. The CDR3 bases are TGCGCCAGCAGCCAAGTATTCAGGGGGGACACTGAAGCTTTCTTT. This codes for CASSQVFRGDTEAFF.

The chain combines TRBV10-3 with TRBJ2-3; possibly TRBD1 for D (5 bases). V was shortened by 8 bases and J by 0 bases, with 9 bases between the two germline ends. The CDR3 consists of 13 residues. The germline V gene encodes CDR1 ENHRY and CDR2 SYGVKD. This CDR3 reads CAIAAGSTDTQYF. CDR3 sequence (DNA): TGTGCCATCGCGGCAGGGAGCACAGATACGCAGTATTTT.

The chain employs TRBV18 and TRBJ1-6, with TRBD1 as a possible D gene (6 bases). Trimming cost V 2 bases and J 10 bases, with 12 bases left between them. CDR3 length: 14 residues. The germline V gene encodes CDR1 KGHSH and CDR2 LQKENI. CDR3 residues: CASSPRGIGSPLHF. CDR3 nucleotides: TGTGCCAGCTCACCAAGGGGGATAGGGTCACCCCTCCACTTT.

This clone was recorded only once. This chain joins TRBV29-1 and TRBJ2-4, with D tentatively TRBD1 (6 bases). The CDR3 length is 13 residues. The V gene's germline CDR1 is SQVTM and CDR2 ANQGSEA. The V gene lost 4 bases and the J gene lost 4 bases, with 11 bases spanning the gap. The CDR3, as DNA: TGCAGCGTTGTCTCCCAGGGGAAAAACATTCAGTACTTC. Protein product: CSVVSQGKNIQYF.

The V and J genes are TRBV6-5 and TRBJ1-4, with 9 bases that match TRBD1. The ends lost 7 bases at V and 8 bases at J; junction bases unmatched: 5. Per germline, CDR1 MNHEY and CDR2 SVGAGI. The CDR3 runs to 13 residues. The CDR3 nucleotides are TGTGCCAGCACAACAGGGGGCGTAGAAAAACTGTTTTTT. The encoded protein is CASTTGGVEKLFF.

This sequence joins TRBV7-2 and TRBJ2-1; D uncertain. V was shortened by 8 bases and J by 0 bases, with 11 bases between the two germline ends. Germline V gene sequence: CDR1 SGHTA, CDR2 FQGNSA. The CDR3 has 14 amino acids. CDR3 nucleotides: TGTGCCAGCCGCCCCGCGAGCTCCTACAATGAGCAGTTCTTC. Translation: CASRPASSYNEQFF.

The chain recombines TRBV5-1 with TRBJ1-2; TRBD1 might be the D (6 bases). CDR3 length: 14 residues. The germline V and J ends were trimmed by 7 bases and 0 bases, with 13 bases remaining between them. CDR1 SGHRS and CDR2 YFSETQ come from the germline V gene. The CDR3 is CASSEGVANYGYTF. The CDR3, as DNA: TGCGCCAGCTCAGAGGGGGTAGCTAACTATGGCTACACCTTC.

The V and J genes are TRBV27 and TRBJ2-5, with 7 bases aligning to TRBD1. CDR3 length equals 16 residues. V lost 8 bases, J lost 5 bases, and 17 bases stayed unmatched. Looked up from germline, CDR1 is MNHEY and CDR2 is SMNVEV (reference sequence). In DNA, the CDR3 is TGTGCCAGCTCCTTTAATGGACAACTCAGGGGGGAGACCCAGTACTTC. Protein sequence: CASSFNGQLRGETQYF.

The chain links TRBV27 to TRBJ2-7; D possibly corresponds to TRBD1 (6 bases). The ends were cut back, 4 bases at V and 2 bases at J, with 15 bases in the middle. The CDR3 contains 15 residues. Germline V gene sequence: CDR1 MNHEY, CDR2 SMNVEV (reference sequence). CDR3 nucleotides: TGTGCCAGCAGTTCGTTGGGGGCAGGAACCTACGAGCAGTACTTC. It is translated as CASSSLGAGTYEQYF.

The chain has TRBV7-2 and TRBJ2-7; 10 bases align to TRBD1. This CDR3 is 14 amino acids long. Germline V gives CDR1 SGHTA, CDR2 FQGNSA. V gave up 7 bases and J gave up 0 bases; unmatched junction bases: 3. The CDR3 coding sequence is TGTGCCAGCAATAGACAGGGGGCCTCCTACGAGCAGTACTTC. It codes for CASNRQGASYEQYF. Based on the CDR3 plus reference TRBV7-2 and TRBJ2-7, the full variable domain is GAGVSQSPSNKVTEKGKDVELRCDPISGHTALYWYRQSLGQGLEFLIYFQGNSAPDKSGLPSDRFSAERTGGSVSTLTIQRTQQEDSAVYLCASNRQGASYEQYFGPGTRLTVT.

This chain connects TRBV2 to TRBJ1-5; D may be TRBD1 (5 bases). Trimming took 4 bases from V and 2 from J, leaving 9 bases between them. Germline V lookup: CDR1 SNHLY, CDR2 FYNNEI. This CDR3 is 14 amino acids long. CDR3 sequence reads: CASSGGRGNQPQHF. Written as DNA, the CDR3 is TGTGCCAGCAGTGGGGGCAGGGGCAATCAGCCCCAGCATTTT.

This chain links TRBV7-9 with TRBJ1-5, with a weak D call TRBD1 (5 bases). The V end was cut by 7 bases, the J end by 3 bases, with 10 bases between. Per the germline V gene, CDR1 is SEHNR and CDR2 is FQNEAQ (reference sequence). This CDR3 spans 13 amino acids. Here the CDR3 DNA reads TGTGCCAGCAATCGGGGGGACAATCAGCCCCAGCATTTT. Translation gives CASNRGDNQPQHF.

This chain joins TRBV11-2 and TRBJ2-1; 9 bases are a match to TRBD1. CDR1 and CDR2 from the germline V gene are SGHAT and FQNNGV. After removal of 4 bases from V and 7 bases from J, the junction contained 8 bases not matched to a gene. This CDR3 has 15 residues. CDR3 nucleotide sequence: TGTGCCAGCAGCTATTCCGGGACAGGGACGAATGAGCAGTTCTTC. This encodes CASSYSGTGTNEQFF.

This clone was counted a single time. J is TRBJ1-5 and V is TRBV18; TRBD1 is a possible D gene (5 bases). Germline CDR1 and CDR2: KGHSH and LQKENI. Trimming took 0 bases from V and 0 from J, leaving 9 bases between them. This CDR3 contains 16 residues. CDR3 sequence: CASSPPTDYSNQPQHF. CDR3 coding DNA: TGTGCCAGCTCACCACCGACAGATTATAGCAATCAGCCCCAGCATTTT.

The V call is TRBV30, the J call TRBJ2-1; TRBD2 agrees at 11 bases. Per the germline V gene, CDR1 is GTSNPN and CDR2 is SVGIG (reference sequence). The V segment lost 5 bases and the J segment 4 bases; nucleotides outside the gene matches: 7. This CDR3 spans 15 amino acids. CDR3 bases: TGTGCCTGGGGGGGGACTAGCGGATTATACAATGAGCAGTTCTTC. Its translation is CAWGGTSGLYNEQFF.

The chain combines TRBV6-1 with TRBJ1-4, with D possibly TRBD1 on 5 matching bases. The germline V and J ends were trimmed by 0 bases and 5 bases, with 22 bases remaining between them. The CDR3 spans 19 residues. CDR1 and CDR2 (germline): MNHNS, SASEGT. This CDR3 is CASSEAPEARGGANEKLFF. The CDR3 nucleotides read TGTGCCAGCAGTGAAGCCCCTGAGGCGCGGGGAGGGGCAAATGAAAAACTGTTTTTT.

This sequence joins TRBV4-1 and TRBJ2-3; 7 nucleotides align to TRBD1. Germline V gene lookup returns CDR1 MGHRA and CDR2 YSYEKL. The trim removed 3 bases at V and 1 base at J, leaving 10 bases unmatched. The CDR3 contains 17 residues. The CDR3, as DNA: TGCGCCAGCAGCCAGACAGAAACAGGGGTTCGCACAGATACGCAGTATTTT. Its protein product is CASSQTETGVRTDTQYF.

A few counts support this clone. The chain has TRBV6-1 and TRBJ1-1, with 7 bases that match TRBD1. Per germline, CDR1 MNHNS and CDR2 SASEGT. CDR3 size: 15 residues. V lost 3 bases, J lost 4 bases, and 8 bases stayed unmatched. CDR3 loop: CASSDHRGVGTEAFF. DNA of the CDR3: TGTGCCAGCAGTGACCACAGGGGAGTGGGCACTGAAGCTTTCTTT.

The chain joins TRBV12-3 or TRBV12-4 to TRBJ2-7, with TRBD1 as a possible D gene (6 bases). This CDR3 is 13 amino acids long. V was clipped by 7 bases and J by 6 bases, with 16 bases between them. CDR3 nucleotide sequence: TGTGCCAGCACAGGGGTAACCTTGGGCGAGCAGTACTTC. The encoded protein is CASTGVTLGEQYF.

J is TRBJ2-1 and V is TRBV27; 12 bases are shared with TRBD2. Per germline, CDR1 MNHEY and CDR2 SMNVEV (reference sequence). With 5 bases clipped from V and 10 bases from J, the junction kept 9 bases outside the gene matches. This CDR3 is 15 amino acids long. The CDR3: CASSPGTSGWGEQFF. In DNA, the CDR3 is TGTGCCAGCAGTCCTGGGACTAGCGGGTGGGGAGAGCAGTTCTTC.